The subject of this entry is one T cell receptor beta chain. The antigen remains unidentified. Clones were read by immunoSEQ multiplex PCR, and TCRdb kept only the in-frame ones, dropping some. This table holds 190,000 or so clones, 84% found once. The source of the sample is a study of cytomegalovirus exposure and HLA in healthy donors. Study overall: A subsequent analysis stated that the 100 to 150 validation repertoires were run on the same platform as the 600 to 750 first-cohort repertoires. Study-wide results and caveats: Cytomegalovirus-associated TCR beta chains were listed, numbering more than 150.

The germline V gene has CDR1 LNHNV and CDR2 YYDKDF (reference sequence). V was shortened by 1 base and J by 2 bases, with 12 bases between the two germline ends. This CDR3 spans 15 amino acids. Sequencing input: PBMCs. This TCR derives from a woman in her 30s in good health and CMV-seropositive. The chain carries TRBV15 and TRBJ2-7; no reliable D call. The CDR3 sequence is CATSRVTGVAYEQYF. The CDR3, as DNA: TGTGCCACCAGCAGAGTGACTGGAGTGGCCTACGAGCAGTACTTC.